The rows below give T cell receptor beta chains drawn from one sample of a study of Tregs in tolerant kidney transplant recipients. Method: immunoSEQ multiplex PCR; TCRdb's copy keeps in-frame clones and lacks some. This sample carries tens of thousands of clones, 84% of them seen once, and the ten largest clones take about 4.7%. The specimen sequenced was CD4+ T cells from blood. The source is a human donor in good health. Each CDR3 is given with its conserved first and last residue. Each record gives: CDR3 DNA, CDR3 protein, J gene, V gene, CDR3 length, D gene, clone size. D genes are given only for firm matches. Some rows mark clone size as missing; the rest say once, few, many or name a class of expanded clone.

DNA: TGCGCCAGCAGCCAAGTTTTTGCGGGTTCCTACGAGCAGTACTTC
CDR3: CASSQVFAGSYEQYF
J: TRBJ2-7
V: TRBV4-1
length: 15
D: -
size: -

DNA: TGTGCCAGCAGTGAAACAAGGACAGGTGATGAAAAACTGTTTTTT
CDR3: CASSETRTGDEKLFF
J: TRBJ1-4
V: TRBV25-1
length: 15
D: TRBD1
size: -

DNA: TGTGCCAGCAGCCAAGGGGACAGGGTTAATAAGGGGAACTACGAGCAGTACTTC
CDR3: CASSQGDRVNKGNYEQYF
J: TRBJ2-7
V: TRBV4-2
length: 18
D: TRBD1
size: -

DNA: TGTGCCAGCAGCTATAGCTTTGGACAGAAAGCTTTCTTT
CDR3: CASSYSFGQKAFF
J: TRBJ1-1
V: TRBV6-5
length: 13
D: -
size: -

DNA: TGCAGCGTAAGACAGGGAAACGAGCAGTACTTC
CDR3: CSVRQGNEQYF
J: TRBJ2-7
V: TRBV29-1
length: 11
D: TRBD1
size: -

DNA: TGCAGCGTTGGGCCCACAGGGACGTGGAAATCCCCCTACGAGCAGTACTTC
CDR3: CSVGPTGTWKSPYEQYF
J: TRBJ2-7
V: TRBV29-1
length: 17
D: -
size: -

DNA: TGCGCCAGCAGACGACTAGCGGGAGTTAATGAGCAGTTCTTC
CDR3: CASRRLAGVNEQFF
J: TRBJ2-1
V: TRBV4-1
length: 14
D: TRBD2
size: -

DNA: TGTGCCTGGAGTCGCAAGGGGAATCAGCCCCAGCATTTT
CDR3: CAWSRKGNQPQHF
J: TRBJ1-5
V: TRBV30
length: 13
D: -
size: -

DNA: TGCGCCAGCAGCTTGAATGACGAAGGGTACGAGCAGTACTTC
CDR3: CASSLNDEGYEQYF
J: TRBJ2-7
V: TRBV5-1
length: 14
D: -
size: -

DNA: TGTGCCAGCAGCGTAGACCAGGGGTTGAACTATGGCTACACCTTC
CDR3: CASSVDQGLNYGYTF
J: TRBJ1-2
V: TRBV9
length: 15
D: -
size: -

DNA: TGCGCCAGCAGTAGCGGGAGCTCCTACGAGCAGTACTTC
CDR3: CASSSGSSYEQYF
J: TRBJ2-7
V: TRBV5-1
length: 13
D: TRBD2
size: -

DNA: TGTGCCAGCAGTGAAGCGCTTCGACTGGGGCGGGAGGTTCTAGATACGCAGTATTTT
CDR3: CASSEALRLGREVLDTQYF
J: TRBJ2-3
V: TRBV2
length: 19
D: TRBD2
size: -

DNA: TGCGCCAGCAGCTTGGCACAACTTTTCTCCTACAATGAGCAGTTCTTC
CDR3: CASSLAQLFSYNEQFF
J: TRBJ2-1
V: TRBV5-1
length: 16
D: -
size: -

DNA: TGTGCCAGTAGTATTCGCCCGGGAAACACTGAAGCTTTCTTT
CDR3: CASSIRPGNTEAFF
J: TRBJ1-1
V: TRBV19
length: 14
D: -
size: -

DNA: TGCGCCAGCAGTGAAGGGCTGTCGAGAGAGCAGTACTTC
CDR3: CASSEGLSREQYF
J: TRBJ2-7
V: TRBV10-2
length: 13
D: -
size: -

DNA: TGCGCCAGCAGTTTGACTAGCGGGGGCCGCACAGATACGCAGTATTTT
CDR3: CASSLTSGGRTDTQYF
J: TRBJ2-3
V: TRBV5-1
length: 16
D: TRBD2
size: few

DNA: TGCGCCAGCAGCCTAAGGCCCCCGGACAGCGGAGATGTGAGCTCCTACGAGCAGTACTTC
CDR3: CASSLRPPDSGDVSSYEQYF
J: TRBJ2-7
V: TRBV4-1
length: 20
D: -
size: -

DNA: TGTGCCAGCAGCCGAACCATTTATGGCTACACCTTC
CDR3: CASSRTIYGYTF
J: TRBJ1-2
V: TRBV16
length: 12
D: -
size: -

DNA: TGTGCCAGCCGCCCTACGCAGCTTTACGAGCAGTACTTC
CDR3: CASRPTQLYEQYF
J: TRBJ2-7
V: TRBV2
length: 13
D: -
size: -

DNA: TGTGCCTGGAGTGTGCCGGGAGGGACCTTAGGGGAGCAGTACTTC
CDR3: CAWSVPGGTLGEQYF
J: TRBJ2-7
V: TRBV30
length: 15
D: TRBD2
size: medium-sized

DNA: TGTGCCAGCAGCCCTCATACCGGGGAGCTGTTTTTT
CDR3: CASSPHTGELFF
J: TRBJ2-2
V: TRBV7-6
length: 12
D: -
size: -

DNA: TGTGCCAGCAGCTCCGAGCCCAAAAGGAGTCCCTACGAGCAGTACTTC
CDR3: CASSSEPKRSPYEQYF
J: TRBJ2-7
V: TRBV11-2
length: 16
D: -
size: -

DNA: TGTGCCTGGAGCCGGGGAGTCAATCAGCCCCAGCATTTT
CDR3: CAWSRGVNQPQHF
J: TRBJ1-5
V: TRBV30
length: 13
D: -
size: -

DNA: TGTGCCAGCAGTTACTACCGTACAGATACGCAGTATTTT
CDR3: CASSYYRTDTQYF
J: TRBJ2-3
V: TRBV2
length: 13
D: -
size: -

DNA: TGTGCCAGTAGTACGGGACAGGGGTTCTATGGCTACACCTTC
CDR3: CASSTGQGFYGYTF
J: TRBJ1-2
V: TRBV19
length: 14
D: TRBD1
size: -

DNA: TGCGCCAGCAGCCAAGACTCGCAGCTATCCGGCTATGGCTACACCTTC
CDR3: CASSQDSQLSGYGYTF
J: TRBJ1-2
V: TRBV4-3
length: 16
D: -
size: -

DNA: TGTGCCAGCTCACCATATCCCAGGGGATCCTCCTACAATGAGCAGTTCTTC
CDR3: CASSPYPRGSSYNEQFF
J: TRBJ2-1
V: TRBV18
length: 17
D: -
size: -

DNA: TGCGCCAGCAGCTCGGAGGGGACCCAGTACTTC
CDR3: CASSSEGTQYF
J: TRBJ2-5
V: TRBV5-1
length: 11
D: -
size: -

DNA: TGCGCCAGCAGCCGCCTACACGTGGGGGGGCAGCCCCAGCATTTT
CDR3: CASSRLHVGGQPQHF
J: TRBJ1-5
V: TRBV4-1
length: 15
D: -
size: -

DNA: TGCGCCAGTTCCCCGTTGACAGGGAGAGGCAGTGTGAGGGACGAGCAGTACTTC
CDR3: CASSPLTGRGSVRDEQYF
J: TRBJ2-7
V: TRBV5-1
length: 18
D: TRBD1
size: -

DNA: TGTGCCAGCAGCCCGGCGGACAGCTCCTACGAGCAGTACTTC
CDR3: CASSPADSSYEQYF
J: TRBJ2-7
V: TRBV4-2
length: 14
D: -
size: once

DNA: TGCGCCAGCAGCCAAGTGACAGGGTCGAACACTGAAGCTTTCTTT
CDR3: CASSQVTGSNTEAFF
J: TRBJ1-1
V: TRBV4-3
length: 15
D: TRBD1
size: -

DNA: TGTGCCAGCAGCCGACGCGGCGGGAACACCGGGGAGCTGTTTTTT
CDR3: CASSRRGGNTGELFF
J: TRBJ2-2
V: TRBV6-1
length: 15
D: -
size: -

DNA: TGTGCCAGCAGTGAAACCTTGACAGCAAAACTGTTTTTT
CDR3: CASSETLTAKLFF
J: TRBJ1-4
V: TRBV6-1
length: 13
D: -
size: -

DNA: TGTGCCAGCAGTTGGGGAACGCCGGGACAGGGTTGGGGAGAGACCCAGTACTTC
CDR3: CASSWGTPGQGWGETQYF
J: TRBJ2-5
V: TRBV5-6
length: 18
D: TRBD1
size: -